The sequence of this T cell receptor (beta chain) was determined in a study of sequential checkpoint blockade in melanoma. The wider study: Maintenance nivolumab came after either treatment sequence.

Sample share makes this clone medium-sized. The treatment: randomized to nivolumab then ipilimumab (arm A) or the reverse (arm B). Patients had received no earlier DNA-damaging chemotherapy. Assay used: immunoSEQ multiplex PCR; TCRdb lists only in-frame clones, some missing. The sample lists fewer than 20,000 clones, approximately 77% occurring once. The specimen comprised CD8+ T cells sorted from blood (inferred from file names), sampled from a patient given nivolumab and ipilimumab in sequence. The source of this sequence is a human donor with melanoma.

CDR3 DNA: TGTGCCAGCAGTGACTCTAGCGGGGGGGCCAATGAGCAGTTCTTC. This gives the protein CASSDSSGGANEQFF. The chain links TRBV6-4 to TRBJ2-1; 11 bases fit TRBD2. This CDR3 region has 15 residues. CDR1 is MRHNA and CDR2 is SNTAGT in the germline V gene. Trimming at V came to 0 bases and at J to 6 bases, leaving 1 base not matched to a gene.